This T cell receptor (beta chain) was captured by sequencing in a study of blood T cell repertoires in COVID-19. In the study overall: T cells, B-cell-depleted T cells, or PBMCs supplied cDNA or gDNA.

Only in-frame clones appear in the TCRdb table, and some are missing; sequencing was by immunoSEQ multiplex PCR. Of some 150,000 clones in the sample, roughly 89% were seen once. The V end was cut by 10 bases, the J end by 9 bases, with 10 bases between. The CDR3 sequence is 10 residues long. The J gene is TRBJ2-1, the V gene TRBV12-3 or TRBV12-4; no clear D. The source of this sequence is a woman between 50 and 59 years old who had been exposed to COVID-19. Material for sequencing was PBMCs or T cells enriched from blood (not recorded which). CDR3 DNA sequence: TGTGCCATTCGATCGGTTGAGCAGTTCTTC. This encodes CAIRSVEQFF.